There are many counts of the clone carrying this T cell receptor beta chain. This CDR3 spans 14 amino acids. The J segment lost 1 base and the V segment lost 10 bases, leaving 6 bases of the junction unmatched. Germline loops: CDR1 SNHLY, CDR2 FYNNEI. TCRdb reprocessed the 5' RACE reads with MiXCR, giving one entry per CDR3 protein. The sample lists 250,000 or so distinct CDR3 sequences, more than 9% occurring once. This sample is part of a study of CD8 T cells in ankylosing spondylitis. This rearrangement joins TRBV2 to TRBJ2-1; 8 bases line up with TRBD2. The TCR comes from a male donor with ankylosing spondylitis or in good health (not recorded which). The source material was blood, either unsorted or a sorted T cell fraction (not recorded which). The CDR3 region is CATAGTRSYNEQFF. The CDR3 DNA reads TGTGCCACCGCCGGGACTAGATCCTACAATGAGCAGTTCTTC.